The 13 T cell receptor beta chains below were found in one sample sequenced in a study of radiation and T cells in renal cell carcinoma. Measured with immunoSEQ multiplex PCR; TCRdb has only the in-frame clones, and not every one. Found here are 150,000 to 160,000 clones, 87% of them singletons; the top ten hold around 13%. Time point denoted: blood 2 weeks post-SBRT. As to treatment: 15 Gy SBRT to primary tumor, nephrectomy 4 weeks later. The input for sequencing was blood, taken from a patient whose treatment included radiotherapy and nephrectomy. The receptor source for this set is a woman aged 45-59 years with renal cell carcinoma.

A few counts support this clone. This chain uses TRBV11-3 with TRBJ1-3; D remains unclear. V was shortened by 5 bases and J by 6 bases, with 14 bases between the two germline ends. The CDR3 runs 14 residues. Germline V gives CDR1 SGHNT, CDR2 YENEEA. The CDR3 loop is CASSPARYQNTIYF. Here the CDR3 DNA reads TGTGCCAGCAGCCCCGCGAGGTATCAAAACACCATATATTTT.

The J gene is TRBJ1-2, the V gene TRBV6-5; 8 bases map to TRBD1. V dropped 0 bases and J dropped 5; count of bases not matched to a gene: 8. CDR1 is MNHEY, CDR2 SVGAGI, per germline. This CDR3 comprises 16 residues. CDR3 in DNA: TGTGCCAGCAGTTACTCGCGAAAGACAGGGGAGTATGGCTACACCTTC. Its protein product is CASSYSRKTGEYGYTF.

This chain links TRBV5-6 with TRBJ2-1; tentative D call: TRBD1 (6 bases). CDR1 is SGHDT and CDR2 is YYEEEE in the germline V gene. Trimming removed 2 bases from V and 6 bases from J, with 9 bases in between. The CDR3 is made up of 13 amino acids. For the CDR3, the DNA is TGTGCCAGCAGCTTTGGACAGTTCAATGAGCAGTTCTTC. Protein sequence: CASSFGQFNEQFF.

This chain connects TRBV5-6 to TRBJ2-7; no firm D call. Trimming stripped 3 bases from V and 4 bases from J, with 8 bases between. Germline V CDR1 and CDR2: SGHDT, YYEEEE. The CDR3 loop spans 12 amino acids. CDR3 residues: CASSSRFYEQYF. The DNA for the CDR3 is TGTGCCAGCAGCTCCAGGTTTTACGAGCAGTACTTC.

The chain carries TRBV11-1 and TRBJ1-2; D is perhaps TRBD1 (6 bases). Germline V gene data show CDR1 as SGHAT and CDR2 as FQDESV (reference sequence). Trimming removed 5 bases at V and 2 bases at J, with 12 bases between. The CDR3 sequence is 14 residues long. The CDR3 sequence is CASSRYGQNYGYTF. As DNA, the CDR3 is TGTGCCAGCAGCCGATATGGACAGAACTATGGCTACACCTTC.

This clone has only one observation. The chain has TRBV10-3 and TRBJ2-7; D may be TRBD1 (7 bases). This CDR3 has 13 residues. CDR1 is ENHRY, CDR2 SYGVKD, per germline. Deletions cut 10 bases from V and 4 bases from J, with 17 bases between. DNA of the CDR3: TGTGCCACCGGGGGTGGGACAGTTTACGAGCAGTACTTC. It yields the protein CATGGGTVYEQYF.

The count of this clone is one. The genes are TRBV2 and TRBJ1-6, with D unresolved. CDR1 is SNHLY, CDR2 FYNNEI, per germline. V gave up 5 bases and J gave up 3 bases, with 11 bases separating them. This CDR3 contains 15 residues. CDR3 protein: CASSPFLGYNSPLHF. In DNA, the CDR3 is TGTGCCAGCAGTCCTTTTCTCGGCTATAATTCACCCCTCCACTTT.

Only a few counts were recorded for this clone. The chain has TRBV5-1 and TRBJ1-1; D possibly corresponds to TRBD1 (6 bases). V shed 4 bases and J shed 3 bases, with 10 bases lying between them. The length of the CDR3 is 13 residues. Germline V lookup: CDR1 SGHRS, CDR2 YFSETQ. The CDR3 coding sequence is TGCGCCAGCAGCCCACAGGGATACACTGAAGCTTTCTTT. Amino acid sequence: CASSPQGYTEAFF.

This CDR3 is CASSLHRGLGIRTDTQYF. CDR3 nucleotide sequence: TGTGCCAGCAGCTTACACAGGGGGCTGGGAATTCGCACAGATACGCAGTATTTT. V gene TRBV5-6 combines with J gene TRBJ2-3; 9 bases are shared with TRBD1. The germline V gene has CDR1 SGHDT and CDR2 YYEEEE. Trimming cost V 2 bases and J 1 base; bases outside gene matches: 11. This CDR3 region has 18 residues.

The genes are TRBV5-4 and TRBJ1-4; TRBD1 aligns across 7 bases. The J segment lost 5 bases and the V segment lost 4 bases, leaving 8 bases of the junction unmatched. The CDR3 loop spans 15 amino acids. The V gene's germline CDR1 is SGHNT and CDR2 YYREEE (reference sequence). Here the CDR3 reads CASSGFGTVNEKLFF. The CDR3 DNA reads TGTGCCAGCAGCGGTTTCGGGACAGTGAATGAAAAACTGTTTTTT.

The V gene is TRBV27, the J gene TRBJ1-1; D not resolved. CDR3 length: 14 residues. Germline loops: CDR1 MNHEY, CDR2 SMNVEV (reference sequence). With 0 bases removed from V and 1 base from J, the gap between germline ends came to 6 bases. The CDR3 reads CASSLSGRNTEAFF. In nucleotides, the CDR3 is TGTGCCAGCAGTTTATCGGGAAGGAACACTGAAGCTTTCTTT.

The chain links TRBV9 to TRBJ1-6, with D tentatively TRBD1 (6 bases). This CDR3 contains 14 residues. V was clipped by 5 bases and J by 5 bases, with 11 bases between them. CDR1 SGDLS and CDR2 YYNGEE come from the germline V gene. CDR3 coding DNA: TGTGCCAGCAGTGAACAGGGAGATAATTCACCCCTCCACTTT. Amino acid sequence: CASSEQGDNSPLHF.

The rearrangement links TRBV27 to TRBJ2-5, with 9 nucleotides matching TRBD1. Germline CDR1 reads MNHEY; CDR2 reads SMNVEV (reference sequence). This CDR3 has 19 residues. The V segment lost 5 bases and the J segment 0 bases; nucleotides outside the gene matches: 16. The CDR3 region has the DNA TGTGCCAGCAGTGCCGCCGGGACAGGGTGGAGGGTTTACCAAGAGACCCAGTACTTC. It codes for CASSAAGTGWRVYQETQYF.